This T cell receptor (beta chain) came from a study of blood T cell repertoires in COVID-19. Background on the study: T cells, B-cell-depleted T cells, or PBMCs supplied cDNA or gDNA.

Participant age was roughly 18 to 95 years, and participants resided in 25 or so US areas. Assignments of participants to cohorts depended upon their own reported clinical history. The CDR3 spans 13 residues. Germline CDR1 is MDHEN and CDR2 is SYDVKM. Deletions cut 6 bases from V and 3 bases from J, with 11 bases between. Under the authors' procedure: The authors estimated nucleated cell counts from reference gene primer amplification. TCRdb's copy holds only in-frame clones and misses some; the assay was immunoSEQ multiplex PCR. That table furnishes V, J and clone size, whereas the DNA furnished D and trimming. Among fewer than 350,000 clones listed, approximately 90% were seen once. This clone was counted once.

The source of this sequence is a woman in her forties with acute COVID-19. The material sequenced was PBMCs or T cells enriched from blood (not recorded which). This chain uses TRBV28 with TRBJ2-5; the D gene is possibly TRBD1 (6 bases). DNA for the CDR3: TGTGCCAGCAGCTCCGCAGGGGAAGAGACCCAGTACTTC. Translated, it gives CASSSAGEETQYF.